This T cell receptor (beta chain) is drawn from a study of Graves' ophthalmopathy and Graves' hyperthyroidism. Germline V gives CDR1 SQVTM, CDR2 ANQGSEA. The CDR3 sequence is 14 residues long. Trimming took 4 bases from V and 0 from J, leaving 12 bases between them. This clonotype was detected many times. Researchers took RNA transcripts and amplified TCR beta CDR3 regions from them. HTBI primers primed a first-round RT-PCR, and a second-round multiplex PCR followed. TCRdb called the multiplex PCR reads again in MiXCR, with one record for every CDR3 protein. The sample lists approximately 460,000 distinct CDR3 sequences; 13% to 15% were seen once.

The chain couples TRBV29-1 to TRBJ1-2; D gene ambiguous. This TCR came from a woman between 25 and 40 years old with Graves' ophthalmopathy. The material sequenced was blood. This CDR3 reads CSVVQNSANYGYTF. Written as DNA, the CDR3 is TGCAGCGTTGTCCAGAACAGCGCTAACTATGGCTACACCTTC.